What follows are 21 T cell receptor beta chains derived from one specimen sequenced in a study of blood T cell repertoires in COVID-19. Sequencing was performed with immunoSEQ multiplex PCR; in TCRdb, only in-frame clones are kept and a portion is missing. This sample yields about 250,000 clones, of which roughly 90% are seen a single time; under 10% belongs to the top ten. The specimen was PBMCs or T cells enriched from blood (not recorded which). These receptors all stem from a man aged 40-55 years who had recovered from COVID-19.

The V gene is TRBV12-5, the J gene TRBJ2-4; 7 bases match TRBD1. CDR1 is LGHNT, CDR2 FRNRAP, per germline. The CDR3 is 17 residues long. The junction had 10 bases not matched to a gene; V was cut back by 4 bases and J by 1 base. Written as DNA, the CDR3 is TGTGCTAGTGGTTCCCCTGACAGGGACGTTGCCAAAAACATTCAGTACTTC. It encodes CASGSPDRDVAKNIQYF.

The gene calls are TRBV27 and TRBJ1-2; D ambiguous. CDR3 length: 13 residues. Trimming removed 3 bases at V and 2 bases at J, with 7 bases between. CDR1 MNHEY and CDR2 SMNVEV come from the germline V gene (reference sequence). The CDR3 nucleotides read TGTGCCAGCAGTTTTGGCGGGAACTATGGCTACACCTTC. Translating it yields CASSFGGNYGYTF.

The V gene is TRBV24-1, the J gene TRBJ2-1; TRBD1 agrees at 8 bases. This CDR3 contains 14 residues. V lost 2 bases to trimming and J lost 6 bases; unmatched junction nucleotides: 2. Germline V gene data show CDR1 as KGHDR and CDR2 as SFDVKD. CDR3 protein: CATSDSTGGNEQFF. CDR3 nucleotide sequence: TGTGCCACCAGTGATTCAACAGGGGGCAATGAGCAGTTCTTC.

The rearrangement uses TRBV19 and TRBJ2-5, with 10 bases matching TRBD2. Germline assignment: CDR1 LNHDA and CDR2 SQIVND (reference sequence). This CDR3 is built from 19 residues. J was trimmed by 3 bases and V by 7 bases; bases with no gene match: 20. Here the CDR3 reads CASTPLWASGGESKETQYF. The CDR3 bases are TGTGCCAGTACCCCTCTTTGGGCTAGCGGGGGAGAAAGTAAAGAGACCCAGTACTTC.

The V and J genes are TRBV27 and TRBJ2-1; no firm D call. Trimming left V 7 bases short and J 10 bases short, with 11 bases between. CDR1 is MNHEY and CDR2 is SMNVEV in the germline V gene (reference sequence). The CDR3 contains 11 residues. CDR3 amino acids: CASTLGEEQFF. CDR3 nucleotides: TGTGCCAGCACCTTAGGAGAAGAGCAGTTCTTC.

The chain has TRBV19 and TRBJ2-6; TRBD2 matches 10 bases. Germline loops: CDR1 LNHDA, CDR2 SQIVND (reference sequence). The J segment lost 1 base and the V segment lost 7 bases, leaving 4 bases of the junction unmatched. This CDR3 comprises 16 residues. The CDR3 is CASISGGSSGANVLTF. Written as DNA, the CDR3 is TGTGCCAGTATTAGCGGGGGGTCGTCTGGGGCCAACGTCCTGACTTTC.

As for this clone: This could be a read error, since a much larger clone is one nucleotide away. The chain has TRBV6-2 or TRBV6-3 and TRBJ2-3, with a tentative D call TRBD1 (5 bases). V lost 2 bases to trimming and J lost 0 bases, with 6 bases between them. Germline values: CDR1 MNHEY, CDR2 SVGEGT. CDR3 length equals 14 residues. CDR3 region: CASSYGASTDTQYF. The CDR3 nucleotides are TGTGCCAGCAGTTACGGGGCTAGCACAGATACGCAGTATTTT.

The chain joins TRBV15 to TRBJ2-1; 8 bases are shared with TRBD1. The CDR3 has 14 residues. Germline V gives CDR1 LNHNV, CDR2 YYDKDF (reference sequence). Losses at the gene ends were 6 bases for V and 7 bases for J; bases not matched to a gene: 8. CDR3 protein: CATRLDRATNEQFF. The CDR3 nucleotides read TGTGCCACCAGACTGGACAGGGCGACAAATGAGCAGTTCTTC.

The chain couples TRBV24-1 to TRBJ2-1; a possible D gene is TRBD2 (5 bases). CDR1 is KGHDR, CDR2 SFDVKD, per germline. Deletions cut 4 bases from V and 5 bases from J, with 11 bases between. The CDR3 consists of 14 residues. The CDR3 coding sequence is TGTGCCACCAGTGAAGACTATCCTAACAATGAGCAGTTCTTC. As protein: CATSEDYPNNEQFF.

This rearrangement joins TRBV18 to TRBJ2-7; 10 bases match TRBD2. Unmatched junction bases numbered 7, after V lost 0 bases and J lost 5 bases. CDR3 length equals 16 residues. CDR1 and CDR2 (germline): KGHSH, LQKENI. CDR3 coding DNA: TGTGCCAGCTCACCACCGGCCAGCGGGAGGGCCCACGAGCAGTACTTC. This encodes CASSPPASGRAHEQYF.

V gene TRBV15 combines with J gene TRBJ1-5; a weak D match, TRBD1 (5 bases). The CDR3 spans 14 residues. CDR1 is LNHNV and CDR2 is YYDKDF in the germline V gene (reference sequence). The V and J ends lost 0 bases and 6 bases respectively, with 9 bases between them. The CDR3 sequence is CATSRDRVVQPQHF. Here the CDR3 DNA reads TGTGCCACCAGCAGAGACAGGGTTGTTCAGCCCCAGCATTTT.

This clone was seen a handful of times. The J gene is TRBJ1-4, the V gene TRBV5-4; 8 bases align to TRBD1. Germline values: CDR1 SGHNT, CDR2 YYREEE (reference sequence). The V gene end was trimmed by 5 bases and the J gene end by 2 bases; junction bases not matched to a gene: 5. CDR3 size: 15 residues. The CDR3 region is CASSSRTGTNEKLFF. In nucleotides, the CDR3 is TGTGCCAGCAGTTCCAGGACAGGGACTAATGAAAAACTGTTTTTT.

V is TRBV10-2 and J is TRBJ2-7, with 10 nucleotides matching TRBD2. With 6 bases clipped from V and 3 bases from J, the junction kept 11 bases outside the gene matches. This CDR3 has 16 amino acids. Germline V lookup: CDR1 WSHSY, CDR2 SAAADI. The DNA of the CDR3 is TGCGCCAGCAGGGTCAAGGACAGGACTAGCGGCTACGAGCAGTACTTC. Translation: CASRVKDRTSGYEQYF.

The chain links TRBV27 to TRBJ1-1, with unresolved D. The CDR3 totals 11 residues. Trimming left V 6 bases short and J 10 bases short, with 12 bases between. Germline V gene sequence: CDR1 MNHEY, CDR2 SMNVEV (reference sequence). The CDR3 region is CASRSAGGAFF. The CDR3 coding sequence is TGTGCCAGCAGGAGTGCAGGTGGAGCTTTCTTT.

The gene calls are TRBV9 and TRBJ1-1; 7 nucleotides align to TRBD1. CDR1 is SGDLS and CDR2 is YYNGEE in the germline V gene. V lost 3 bases and J lost 0; bases outside the gene matches: 8. The CDR3 loop spans 16 amino acids. The CDR3 reads CASSETGLSMNTEAFF. In nucleotides, the CDR3 is TGTGCCAGCAGCGAGACAGGGCTAAGTATGAACACTGAAGCTTTCTTT.

The chain joins TRBV5-1 to TRBJ2-2, with 14 nucleotides matching TRBD2. CDR3 length equals 18 residues. Trimming removed 4 bases from V and 4 bases from J; junction bases left unmatched: 9. The V gene's germline CDR1 is SGHRS and CDR2 YFSETQ. For the CDR3, the DNA is TGCGCCAGCAGCCACCCGGGACTAGCGGGAGATCGCACCGGGGAGCTGTTTTTT. Translation gives CASSHPGLAGDRTGELFF.

The chain is built from TRBV6-5 and TRBJ1-6, with 9 bases lining up with TRBD1. The CDR3 length is 15 residues. Germline CDR1 MNHEY, CDR2 SVGAGI. V lost 6 bases, J lost 7 bases, and 7 bases stayed unmatched. The CDR3 sequence is CASSGRTGENSPLHF. For the CDR3, the DNA is TGTGCCAGCAGCGGCCGGACAGGGGAGAATTCACCCCTCCACTTT.

The V and J genes are TRBV13 and TRBJ1-1; D gene unclear. V was pared by 4 bases and J by 1 base, with 13 bases between. The CDR3 runs 15 residues. The germline V gene encodes CDR1 PRHDT and CDR2 FYEKMQ (reference sequence). This chain's CDR3 is CASSYSGGGNTEAFF. DNA of the CDR3: TGTGCCAGCAGCTACTCCGGAGGTGGGAACACTGAAGCTTTCTTT.

The J gene is TRBJ1-2, the V gene TRBV19; 7 bases fit TRBD1. V dropped 7 bases and J dropped 4; count of bases not matched to a gene: 6. Germline-derived CDR1 and CDR2 are LNHDA and SQIVND (reference sequence). The CDR3 sequence is 13 residues long. CDR3 residues: CASTPDRVYGYTF. The CDR3 DNA is TGTGCCAGTACTCCCGACAGGGTCTATGGCTACACCTTC.

The rearrangement uses TRBV15 and TRBJ2-7; D is unclear. Germline CDR1 reads LNHNV; CDR2 reads YYDKDF (reference sequence). V was clipped by 0 bases and J by 4 bases, with 10 bases between them. This CDR3 spans 14 amino acids. The CDR3 loop is CATSRDSPGYEQYF. The CDR3 DNA follows: TGTGCCACCAGCAGAGATAGTCCGGGTTACGAGCAGTACTTC. Looking up the rest from reference TRBV15 and TRBJ2-7 gives the full variable domain: DAMVIQNPRYQVTQFGKPVTLSCSQTLNHNVMYWYQQKSSQAPKLLFHYYDKDFNNEADTPDNFQSRRPNTSFCFLDIRSPGLGDTAMYLCATSRDSPGYEQYFGPGTRLTVT.

This clone was observed many times. The rearrangement joins TRBV7-8 to TRBJ1-3; D not resolved. Germline assignment: CDR1 SGHVS and CDR2 FQNEAQ. Trimming removed 6 bases at V and 3 bases at J, with 15 bases between. This CDR3 spans 15 amino acids. The CDR3 region has the DNA TGTGCCAGCAGTGAACTGGTGCGGGGTGGAAACACCATATATTTT. This translates into CASSELVRGGNTIYF.